A selection of T cell receptor beta chains follows, all from one sample in a study of T cell responses to AZD1222 COVID-19 vaccine. Assay: immunoSEQ multiplex PCR; the TCRdb copy retains only in-frame clones and omits some. Counted here are 130,000 to 150,000 clones, 90% to 95% occurring once; the ten biggest clones make up about 12%. The sample here was peripheral blood, taken after recovery from COVID-19. All receptors come from an adult who had recovered from COVID-19. Both conserved end residues are part of each CDR3. The D gene is left open where the match is weak. The listing skips clone size in some rows; elsewhere it reads once, few, many or a size class.

CDR3 DNA,CDR3 protein,clone size,D gene,J gene,V gene
TGTGCCAGCAGCTTTGATGGTAGCAATCAGCCCCAGCATTTT,CASSFDGSNQPQHF,.,.,TRBJ1-5,TRBV5-5
TGTGCCAGCAGCTTGGGAGGGGGCTCGGGTGAAAAACTGTTTTTT,CASSLGGGSGEKLFF,.,TRBD1,TRBJ1-4,TRBV5-4
TGCGCCAGCAGCCAAGCCTGGGACAGGGCGATGAACACTGAAGCTTTCTTT,CASSQAWDRAMNTEAFF,once,TRBD1,TRBJ1-1,TRBV4-1
TGCGCCAGCAGCCAATCCCCCGGGGTTGGGGCCTACGAGCAGTACTTC,CASSQSPGVGAYEQYF,.,.,TRBJ2-7,TRBV4-1
TGTGCCATCAAACCCGGGGGATCGGGCAATCAGCCCCAGCATTTT,CAIKPGGSGNQPQHF,.,.,TRBJ1-5,TRBV10-3
TGTGCCAGCAGTAGACCTAGCGGCCGCTGGGAGACCCAGTACTTC,CASSRPSGRWETQYF,.,TRBD2,TRBJ2-5,TRBV28
TGTGCCATCACCCGGGGCCAGTCCTATGGCTACACCTTC,CAITRGQSYGYTF,.,.,TRBJ1-2,TRBV10-3
TGCGCCAGCAGCTTGCGGCCCGGGACTAGTTTGGGACTAGAGACCCAGTACTTC,CASSLRPGTSLGLETQYF,.,TRBD2,TRBJ2-5,TRBV5-1
TGTGCCAGCAGCACCATTAAAAAGACAGGGCGTAACTATGGCTACACCTTC,CASSTIKKTGRNYGYTF,.,TRBD1,TRBJ1-2,TRBV28
TGTGCCAGCAGGACTACCTTCTACAATGAGCAGTTCTTC,CASRTTFYNEQFF,.,.,TRBJ2-1,TRBV6-5
TGTGCCAGCAGCCTAACAGCCGGGACAGTAGGGGAGCAGTACTTC,CASSLTAGTVGEQYF,.,TRBD1,TRBJ2-7,TRBV3-1/TRBV3-2
TGTGCCAGCAGCTTAACGGCAGGGAGGGACTACACCTTC,CASSLTAGRDYTF,.,.,TRBJ1-2,TRBV11-3
TGTGCCAGCAGTTTCGTGAACAGGGTCCATACTCCTGGCTACACCTTC,CASSFVNRVHTPGYTF,.,.,TRBJ1-2,TRBV28
TGTGCCAGCAGGCCGGGGACAGGGGGCACTCAGCCCCAGCATTTT,CASRPGTGGTQPQHF,.,TRBD1,TRBJ1-5,TRBV6-6
TGTGCCATCAGTGAGTCGAAGGGGACCGGCACTGAAGCTTTCTTT,CAISESKGTGTEAFF,.,.,TRBJ1-1,TRBV10-3
TGTGCCAGCAGTCCCGACTACTACGAGCAGTACTTC,CASSPDYYEQYF,.,.,TRBJ2-7,TRBV2
TGTGCCAGCAGCTTAATCAGGGGCAACTATGGCTACACCTTC,CASSLIRGNYGYTF,once,.,TRBJ1-2,TRBV7-9
TGTGCCAGCTCCCCGACAGGGTTTGGCTACACCTTC,CASSPTGFGYTF,.,TRBD1,TRBJ1-2,TRBV18
TGTGCCAGCAGCCCGCGACAGATATATAATTCACCCCTCCACTTT,CASSPRQIYNSPLHF,.,.,TRBJ1-6,TRBV7-8
TGTGCCAGCAGCTTGGTCGGGGATGTAGAGGGAAAACTGTTTTTT,CASSLVGDVEGKLFF,.,.,TRBJ1-4,TRBV5-6